This T cell receptor (beta chain) was profiled in a study of T cell responses to AZD1222 COVID-19 vaccine. Points from the study as a whole: Spike-wide vaccine-associated CD4 TCRs dominated at 160-218 and 743-854. Unmutated variant regions reportedly attract nearly half of all spike-specific TCRs.

Germline lookup yields CDR1 SGHAT and CDR2 FQNNGV. CDR3 length: 13 residues. V lost 10 bases and J 4 bases, leaving 13 bases between the germline ends. Produced via immunoSEQ multiplex PCR; TCRdb's table is partial and in-frame only. The data hold tens of thousands of clones, with around 90% observed a single time. Details on this clone: Its antigen is not identified.

The chain couples TRBV11-2 to TRBJ1-4; maybe TRBD1 (5 bases). Specimen: peripheral blood, collected 28 days after the second AZD1222 dose. The clonotype was recovered from an adult who received the AZD1222 COVID-19 vaccine. In DNA form, the CDR3 reads TGTGCCACACAGGCGACGTATAATGAAAAACTGTTTTTT. Amino acids: CATQATYNEKLFF.